One and the same sample provided the 28 T cell receptor beta chains below, sequenced in a study of cytomegalovirus exposure and HLA in healthy donors. PCR was performed using 60 Vbeta and 13 Jbeta primers. Produced via immunoSEQ multiplex PCR; TCRdb's table is partial and in-frame only. The sample records about 130,000 clones, about 80% being singletons. Sequencing was performed on PBMCs. These receptors were collected from a woman between 35 and 50 years old in good health and CMV-seronegative.

The chain combines TRBV7-9 with TRBJ2-3, with 8 bases that match TRBD2. The CDR3 runs 15 residues. V was pared by 2 bases and J by 2 bases, with 3 bases of the junction left unmatched. Germline V gene lookup returns CDR1 SEHNR and CDR2 FQNEAQ (reference sequence). The CDR3 protein is CASSLRREDTDTQYF. CDR3 coding DNA: TGTGCCAGCAGCTTACGGCGGGAGGACACAGATACGCAGTATTTT. Supplemented by reference TRBV7-9 and TRBJ2-3, the full variable domain reads DTGVSQNPRHKITKRGQNVTFRCDPISEHNRLYWYRQTLGQGPEFLTYFQNEAQLEKSRLLSDRFSAERPKGSFSTLEIQRTEQGDSAMYLCASSLRREDTDTQYFGPGTRLTVL.

This clone was seen ten or more times. This chain uses TRBV10-3 with TRBJ2-7; D remains ambiguous. Germline assignment: CDR1 ENHRY and CDR2 SYGVKD. This CDR3 spans 13 amino acids. V was shortened by 7 bases and J by 3 bases, with 13 bases between the two germline ends. For the CDR3, the DNA is TGTGCCATCATGGTGGATCCTAGCTACGAGCAGTACTTC. This codes for CAIMVDPSYEQYF.

The gene calls are TRBV6-5 and TRBJ1-6, with D unresolved. Germline V gene lookup returns CDR1 MNHEY and CDR2 SVGAGI. Between the trimmed V and J ends, which lost 0 bases and 8 bases, there was a span of 8 bases. The CDR3 contains 14 residues. This CDR3 is CASSYSIVYSPLHF. The CDR3 DNA reads as TGTGCCAGCAGTTACTCGATAGTTTATTCACCCCTCCACTTT.

To note about this clone: Relative to the germline gene, one junction end is altered; a read error may explain this. This sequence joins TRBV4-3 and TRBJ1-2; TRBD1 is a possible D gene (5 bases). CDR3 length: 17 amino acids. CDR1 LGHNA and CDR2 YSLEER come from the germline V gene. The CDR3 bases are TGCGCCAGCAGCCAAGTGGGTCTCGGAGGGGTCGGCGATGGCTACCCCTTC. Translation: CASSQVGLGGVGDGYPF.

This clone was seen only a few times. The rearrangement links TRBV6-5 to TRBJ2-7, with a tentative D call TRBD2 (5 bases). The V end lost 6 bases, the J end lost 0 bases, and 12 bases lay between the germline ends. In germline, CDR1 is MNHEY, CDR2 SVGAGI. The CDR3 spans 14 residues. CDR3 DNA sequence: TGTGCCAGCAGGCCGAGGGCGGTCTCCTACGAGCAGTACTTC. Protein product: CASRPRAVSYEQYF.

CDR3 amino acids: CASSKSGQNYGYTF. CDR3 DNA sequence: TGTGCCAGCAGCAAATCTGGACAGAACTATGGCTACACCTTC. The chain joins TRBV21-1 to TRBJ1-2; the D call in the table, TRBD1, was not verified against the DNA. TRBV21-1 is a recognized pseudogene. CDR3 size: 14 residues.

This clone was recorded a few times. The chain joins TRBV5-5 to TRBJ1-3, with a tentative D call TRBD1 (5 bases). The ends were cut back, 5 bases at V and 3 bases at J, with 15 bases in the middle. The CDR3 has 15 amino acids. From germline, CDR1 is SGHKS and CDR2 YYEKEE (reference sequence). The CDR3 DNA reads as TGTGCCAGCAGTACGACAGCCATCCATGGAAACACCATATATTTT. It yields the protein CASSTTAIHGNTIYF.

The rearrangement uses TRBV10-3 and TRBJ2-2; TRBD1 aligns across 8 bases. Trimming at V came to 3 bases and at J to 10 bases, leaving 7 bases not matched to a gene. The V gene's germline CDR1 is ENHRY and CDR2 SYGVKD. The CDR3 totals 14 residues. CDR3: CAISDGDRSKELFF. CDR3 nucleotides: TGTGCCATCAGTGATGGGGACAGGTCCAAGGAGCTGTTTTTT.

The rearrangement links TRBV9 to TRBJ1-1; 9 bases fit TRBD1. Germline V lookup: CDR1 SGDLS, CDR2 YYNGEE. V was pared by 4 bases and J by 5 bases, with 9 bases of the junction left unmatched. The CDR3 sequence is 15 residues long. The CDR3 reads CASSTTGQGTTEAFF. The CDR3 DNA is TGTGCCAGCAGCACAACGGGACAGGGAACAACTGAAGCTTTCTTT.

The rearrangement links TRBV19 to TRBJ1-2; D unclear. Trimming removed 5 bases from V and 4 bases from J, with 14 bases in between. Per the germline V gene, CDR1 is LNHDA and CDR2 is SQIVND (reference sequence). CDR3 length equals 14 residues. In nucleotides, the CDR3 is TGTGCCAGTAGTTTCTTAACTGGAGGCTATGGCTACACCTTC. It yields the protein CASSFLTGGYGYTF. Based on the CDR3 plus reference TRBV19 and TRBJ1-2, the full variable domain is DGGITQSPKYLFRKEGQNVTLSCEQNLNHDAMYWYRQDPGQGLRLIYYSQIVNDFQKGDIAEGYSVSREKKESFPLTVTSAQKNPTAFYLCASSFLTGGYGYTFGSGTRLTVV.

The table lists this clone with a few counts. The chain links TRBV28 to TRBJ2-1; D might be TRBD2 (5 bases). Trimming left V 8 bases short and J 7 bases short, with 18 bases between. The CDR3 is 14 amino acids. Looked up from germline, CDR1 is MDHEN and CDR2 is SYDVKM. The CDR3 nucleotides are TGTGCCAGCCGCGGGTCCCTGGGTCGGAATGAGCAGTTCTTC. Translating gives CASRGSLGRNEQFF.

This chain links TRBV15 with TRBJ1-2; D possibly corresponds to TRBD1 (6 bases). The CDR3 loop spans 15 amino acids. Per germline, CDR1 LNHNV and CDR2 YYDKDF (reference sequence). Trimming pared 1 base from V and 3 bases from J, leaving 12 bases between. CDR3 amino acids: CATSRGGGGDYGYTF. The CDR3 DNA reads TGTGCCACCAGCAGAGGCGGTGGGGGCGACTATGGCTACACCTTC.

This chain joins TRBV6-6 and TRBJ1-1; D is unresolved. The V gene's germline CDR1 is MNHNY and CDR2 SVGAGI (reference sequence). Trimming stripped 6 bases from V and 2 bases from J, with 13 bases between. The length of the CDR3 is 14 residues. CDR3 residues: CASRPQAGNTEAFF. CDR3 sequence (DNA): TGTGCCAGCAGGCCCCAAGCGGGAAACACTGAAGCTTTCTTT.

The J gene is TRBJ1-1, the V gene TRBV6-5; the D gene is possibly TRBD1 (5 bases). The CDR3 extends over 13 amino acids. Germline loops: CDR1 MNHEY, CDR2 SVGAGI. The germline V and J ends were trimmed by 6 bases and 0 bases, with 8 bases remaining between them. In DNA, the CDR3 is TGTGCCAGCAGCTCGGGGGTGAACACTGAAGCTTTCTTT. Amino acid sequence: CASSSGVNTEAFF.

The J gene is TRBJ2-1, the V gene TRBV7-2; TRBD2 matches 11 bases. Germline lookup yields CDR1 SGHTA and CDR2 FQGNSA. The CDR3 has 18 residues. V shed 1 base, J shed 0 bases, and the junction held 5 bases outside the gene matches. This CDR3 is CASSLGLAGRTSYNEQFF. As DNA, the CDR3 is TGTGCCAGCAGCTTAGGACTAGCGGGAAGAACCTCCTACAATGAGCAGTTCTTC.

V usage is TRBV7-2 and J usage is TRBJ2-7, with 7 bases aligning to TRBD1. Trimming removed 5 bases from V and 3 bases from J; junction bases left unmatched: 10. Per germline, CDR1 SGHTA and CDR2 FQGNSA. The CDR3 is 15 amino acids. CDR3 sequence reads: CASSTGTASFYEQYF. The CDR3 DNA sequence: TGTGCCAGCAGCACCGGGACAGCTTCTTTCTACGAGCAGTACTTC.

The chain couples TRBV7-3 to TRBJ1-1, with TRBD1 identical over 8 bases. Looked up from germline, CDR1 is SGHTA and CDR2 is FQGTGA. With 4 bases clipped from V and 1 base from J, the junction kept 5 bases outside the gene matches. The CDR3 is 15 amino acids. DNA of the CDR3: TGTGCCAGCAGCTCCGGGACAGGAAGGAACACTGAAGCTTTCTTT. Its protein product is CASSSGTGRNTEAFF.

Here the CDR3 DNA reads TGCGCCAGCAGCCAAGATCGCGGAACTAGCACCAAAAGCAGGAACATTCAGTACTTC. Protein: CASSQDRGTSTKSRNIQYF. The V and J genes are TRBV4-3 and TRBJ2-4; perhaps TRBD2 as D (6 bases). CDR1 is LGHNA and CDR2 is YSLEER in the germline V gene. Trimming removed 0 bases at V and 7 bases at J, with 25 bases between. The CDR3 length is 19 residues.

Comment on this clone: A junction end diverges from the germline sequence, so it may reflect a read error. This chain links TRBV7-6 with TRBJ1-1; D gene ambiguous. CDR3 length: 18 residues. CDR1 is SGHVS and CDR2 is FNYEAQ in the germline V gene. CDR3: CASNLVSRGRPMNTEAFF. CDR3 coding DNA: TGTGCCAGCAACTTAGTCAGTCGCGGGAGACCGATGAACACTGAAGCTTTCTTT.

The CDR3 region is CASSLAGGNTGELFF. The CDR3 nucleotides read TGTGCCAGCAGTTTAGCGGGGGGGAACACCGGGGAGCTGTTTTTT. This chain uses TRBV6-1 with TRBJ2-2; 10 bases are a match to TRBD2. Germline V gene lookup returns CDR1 MNHNS and CDR2 SASEGT. V lost 5 bases to trimming and J lost 1 base; unmatched junction nucleotides: 1. The length of the CDR3 is 15 residues.

This rearrangement joins TRBV7-3 to TRBJ2-5; 10 nucleotides align to TRBD2. Germline V gene data show CDR1 as SGHTA and CDR2 as FQGTGA. The CDR3 contains 15 residues. The ends lost 5 bases at V and 3 bases at J; junction bases unmatched: 6. The CDR3 coding sequence is TGTGCCAGCAGCCAGCTAGCGGGGGAGAAAGAGACCCAGTACTTC. It is translated as CASSQLAGEKETQYF.

CDR3 loop: CASSLAGGPGQPQHF. The CDR3 nucleotides read TGCGCCAGCAGCCTTGCAGGGGGCCCGGGTCAGCCCCAGCATTTT. The chain combines TRBV4-1 with TRBJ1-5, with TRBD1 matching over 8 bases. J was trimmed by 6 bases and V by 4 bases; bases with no gene match: 8. This CDR3 has 15 amino acids. CDR1 and CDR2 (germline): MGHRA, YSYEKL.

The J gene is TRBJ2-5, the V gene TRBV19; D is possibly TRBD1 (6 bases). CDR1 is LNHDA and CDR2 is SQIVND in the germline V gene (reference sequence). CDR3 length: 15 residues. Trimming took 5 bases from V and 4 from J, leaving 17 bases between them. The CDR3 DNA reads as TGTGCCAGTAGTGCGACATCTATACAGGGAGAGACCCAGTACTTC. Translation: CASSATSIQGETQYF. Variable domain in full (rest from reference TRBV19 and TRBJ2-5): DGGITQSPKYLFRKEGQNVTLSCEQNLNHDAMYWYRQDPGQGLRLIYYSQIVNDFQKGDIAEGYSVSREKKESFPLTVTSAQKNPTAFYLCASSATSIQGETQYFGPGTRLLVL.

J is TRBJ1-5 and V is TRBV4-2, with D tentatively TRBD1 (5 bases). The CDR3 loop spans 14 amino acids. Germline CDR1 reads LGHNA; CDR2 reads YNFKEQ. V dropped 0 bases and J dropped 6 bases, with 9 bases sitting between them. CDR3 protein: CASSQDQGLQPQHF. CDR3 bases: TGTGCCAGCAGCCAAGATCAGGGCCTTCAGCCCCAGCATTTT.

V gene TRBV15 combines with J gene TRBJ2-5; tentatively, D is TRBD1 (6 bases). Trimming left V 0 bases short and J 11 bases short, with 22 bases between. Per the germline V gene, CDR1 is LNHNV and CDR2 is YYDKDF (reference sequence). The CDR3 contains 16 residues. The CDR3 nucleotides are TGTGCCACCAGCAGAGATCGGCGAGGGACAATTGGTGAGCAGTACTTC. Protein product: CATSRDRRGTIGEQYF.

The chain uses TRBV19 and TRBJ1-1; 10 nucleotides line up with TRBD1. V lost 10 bases, J lost 5 bases, and 7 bases stayed unmatched. The CDR3 runs 13 residues. The germline gives CDR1 LNHDA, CDR2 SQIVND (reference sequence). The CDR3 coding sequence is TGTGCCACACATGGGGACAGGGGAACTGAAGCTTTCTTT. Translation gives CATHGDRGTEAFF.

CDR3 amino acids: CASSPPDRLHYGYTF. CDR3 sequence (DNA): TGTGCCAGCAGCCCTCCTGACAGGCTACACTATGGCTACACCTTC. This chain joins TRBV28 and TRBJ1-2, with D possibly matching TRBD1 (6 bases). The CDR3 is 15 amino acids. V gave up 6 bases and J gave up 3 bases, with 17 bases separating them. Looked up from germline, CDR1 is MDHEN and CDR2 is SYDVKM.

The chain's CDR3 is CASSLYFQNTEAFF. In DNA form, the CDR3 reads TGTGCCAGCAGCTTATACTTCCAGAACACTGAAGCTTTCTTT. The chain links TRBV7-2 to TRBJ1-1, with D unclear. Trimming left V 2 bases short and J 1 base short, with 8 bases between. CDR1 and CDR2 from the germline V gene are SGHTA and FQGNSA. There are 14 residues in the CDR3.